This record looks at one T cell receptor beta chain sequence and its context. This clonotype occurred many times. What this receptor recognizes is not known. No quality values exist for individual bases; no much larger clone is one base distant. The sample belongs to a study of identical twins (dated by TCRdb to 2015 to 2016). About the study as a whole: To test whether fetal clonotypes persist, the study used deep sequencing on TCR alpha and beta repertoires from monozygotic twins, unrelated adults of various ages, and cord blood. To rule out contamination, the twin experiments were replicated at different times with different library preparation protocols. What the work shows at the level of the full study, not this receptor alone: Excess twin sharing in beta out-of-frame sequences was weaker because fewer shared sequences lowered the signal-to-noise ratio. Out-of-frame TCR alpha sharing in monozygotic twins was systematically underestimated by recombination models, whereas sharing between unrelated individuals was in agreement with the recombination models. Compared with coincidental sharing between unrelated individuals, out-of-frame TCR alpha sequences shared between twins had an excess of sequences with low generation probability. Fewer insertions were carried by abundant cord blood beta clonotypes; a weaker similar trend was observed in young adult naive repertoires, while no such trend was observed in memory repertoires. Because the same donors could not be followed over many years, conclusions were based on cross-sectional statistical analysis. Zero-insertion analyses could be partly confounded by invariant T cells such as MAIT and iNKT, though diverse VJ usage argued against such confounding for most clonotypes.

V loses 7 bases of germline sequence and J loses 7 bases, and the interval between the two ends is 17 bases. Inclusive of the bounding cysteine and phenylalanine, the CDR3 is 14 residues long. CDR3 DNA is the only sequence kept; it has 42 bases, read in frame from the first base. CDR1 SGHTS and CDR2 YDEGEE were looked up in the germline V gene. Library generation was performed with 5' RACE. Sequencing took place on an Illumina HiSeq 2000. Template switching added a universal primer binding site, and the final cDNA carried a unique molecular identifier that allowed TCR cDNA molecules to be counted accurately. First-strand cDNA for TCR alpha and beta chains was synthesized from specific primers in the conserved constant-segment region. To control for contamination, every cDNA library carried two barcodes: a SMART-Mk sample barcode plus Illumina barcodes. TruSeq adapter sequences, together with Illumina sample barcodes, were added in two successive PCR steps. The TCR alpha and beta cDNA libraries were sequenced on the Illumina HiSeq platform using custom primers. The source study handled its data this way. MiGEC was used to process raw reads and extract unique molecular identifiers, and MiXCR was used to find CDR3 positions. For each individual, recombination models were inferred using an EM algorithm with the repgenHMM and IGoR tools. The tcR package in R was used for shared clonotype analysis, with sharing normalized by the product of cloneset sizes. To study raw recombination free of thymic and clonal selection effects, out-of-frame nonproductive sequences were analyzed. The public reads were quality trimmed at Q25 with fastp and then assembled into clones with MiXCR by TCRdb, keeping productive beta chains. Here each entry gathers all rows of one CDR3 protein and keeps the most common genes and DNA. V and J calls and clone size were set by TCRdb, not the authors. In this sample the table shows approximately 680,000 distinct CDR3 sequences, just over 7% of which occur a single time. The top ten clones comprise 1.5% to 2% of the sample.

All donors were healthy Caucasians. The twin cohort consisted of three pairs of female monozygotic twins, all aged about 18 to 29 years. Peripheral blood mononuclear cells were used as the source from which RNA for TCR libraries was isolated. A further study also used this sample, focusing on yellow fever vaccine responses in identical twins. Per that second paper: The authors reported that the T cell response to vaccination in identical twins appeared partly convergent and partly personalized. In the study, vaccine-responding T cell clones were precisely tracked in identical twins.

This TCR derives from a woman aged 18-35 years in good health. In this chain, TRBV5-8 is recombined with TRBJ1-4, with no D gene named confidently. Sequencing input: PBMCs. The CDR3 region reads CASLGRGSGEKLFF. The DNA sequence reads TGTGCCAGCCTCGGGCGGGGATCGGGTGAAAAACTGTTTTTT.